This T cell receptor (beta chain) was recovered during a study of blood T cell repertoires in COVID-19. Study-level information: Specimens from acute and convalescent COVID-19 originated in the United States, Italy and Spain. T cells, B-cell-depleted T cells, or PBMCs supplied cDNA or gDNA.

Using immunoSEQ multiplex PCR, the repertoire was profiled, and TCRdb retains in-frame clones only, with some absent. The profile shows 95,000 to 100,000 clones, about 80% of them singletons. The V gene end was trimmed by 5 bases and the J gene end by 6 bases; junction bases not matched to a gene: 5. This CDR3 comprises 13 residues. Germline V gives CDR1 MNHEY, CDR2 SVGEGT. Sequenced sample: peripheral blood. The genes are TRBV6-2 or TRBV6-3 and TRBJ1-2, with 8 bases identical to TRBD1. This sequence was found in a human donor in a cohort sampled during active COVID-19. CDR3 amino acids: CASSPRGRDGYTF. CDR3 coding DNA: TGTGCCAGCAGTCCCAGGGGGCGAGATGGCTACACCTTC.